These 29 T cell receptor beta chains came from one sample sequenced in a study of cytomegalovirus exposure and HLA in healthy donors. The study ran its PCR with 60 Vbeta and 13 Jbeta primers. Using immunoSEQ multiplex PCR, the repertoire was profiled, and TCRdb retains in-frame clones only, with some absent. This sample has 250,000 to 350,000 clones, with under 80% found just once. The material sequenced was PBMCs. These receptors were collected from a female donor in good health and CMV-seronegative.

This clone occurred a few times. V is TRBV6-1 and J is TRBJ2-1; 10 bases align to TRBD1. The CDR3 is made up of 13 amino acids. Germline CDR1 MNHNS, CDR2 SASEGT. The trim removed 8 bases at V and 15 bases at J, leaving 13 bases unmatched. The CDR3 spells CASSSPPGQGLFF. The CDR3 bases are TGTGCCAGCTCCAGCCCACCGGGACAGGGGCTGTTCTTC.

V usage is TRBV5-4 and J usage is TRBJ2-3, with 7 bases identical to TRBD2. Trimming cost V 5 bases and J 6 bases; bases outside gene matches: 18. This CDR3 is built from 17 residues. CDR1 is SGHNT and CDR2 is YYREEE in the germline V gene (reference sequence). Here the CDR3 DNA reads TGTGCCAGCAGAGCGGGACTATCAATTCTGGCGGGGGATACGCAGTATTTT. Amino acids: CASRAGLSILAGDTQYF.

V and J are TRBV29-1 and TRBJ1-4, with D unclear. This CDR3 comprises 12 residues. Germline V CDR1 and CDR2: SQVTM, ANQGSEA. V was clipped by 7 bases and J by 4 bases, with 10 bases between them. The CDR3 protein is CSAATDNEKLFF. Here the CDR3 DNA reads TGCAGCGCCGCCACTGATAATGAAAAACTGTTTTTT.

The table lists this clone with a few counts. This chain uses TRBV9 with TRBJ2-5; 7 bases are a match to TRBD2. The CDR3 has 14 amino acids. The V and J ends lost 4 bases and 4 bases, in that order; junction bases with no gene match: 7. CDR1 is SGDLS, CDR2 YYNGEE, per germline. The CDR3 bases are TGTGCCAGCAGCTGGGGGGGGGACGCAGAGACCCAGTACTTC. The encoded protein is CASSWGGDAETQYF.

This chain joins TRBV5-1 and TRBJ1-3; no reliable D call. The CDR3 length is 14 residues. Trimming cost V 4 bases and J 4 bases, with 12 bases left between them. Germline V gene data show CDR1 as SGHRS and CDR2 as YFSETQ. The CDR3 reads CASSREIGGNTIYF. The DNA for the CDR3 is TGCGCCAGCAGCAGGGAGATTGGAGGAAACACCATATATTTT.

Comment on this clone: The sample contains more than one DNA sequence encoding this CDR3. This rearrangement joins TRBV11-3 to TRBJ2-5, with 12 bases that match TRBD1. The germline gives CDR1 SGHNT, CDR2 YENEEA. This CDR3 has 18 residues. The J segment lost 5 bases and the V segment lost 2 bases, leaving 12 bases of the junction unmatched. The CDR3 reads CASSLKRAGTGGRETQYF. For the CDR3, the DNA is TGTGCCAGCAGCTTAAAGCGGGCAGGGACAGGGGGCCGGGAGACCCAGTACTTC.

CDR3 loop: CASSEELADNEQFF. CDR3 in DNA: TGTGCCAGCAGTGAGGAACTAGCGGACAATGAGCAGTTCTTC. This chain connects TRBV6-4 to TRBJ2-1, with 8 bases fitting TRBD2. From germline, CDR1 is MRHNA and CDR2 SNTAGT. V was pared by 3 bases and J by 5 bases, with 3 bases of the junction left unmatched. This CDR3 contains 14 residues.

The rearrangement uses TRBV6-6 and TRBJ2-1; D is perhaps TRBD1 (6 bases). The CDR3 covers 13 residues. Between the trimmed V and J ends, which lost 4 bases and 5 bases, there was a span of 9 bases. The germline V gene has CDR1 MNHNY and CDR2 SVGAGI (reference sequence). As DNA, the CDR3 is TGTGCCAGCAGTTGGAGGACAGACAATGAGCAGTTCTTC. As protein: CASSWRTDNEQFF.

V and J are TRBV11-2 and TRBJ1-5; D gene uncertain. CDR3 length equals 12 residues. Trimming pared 6 bases from V and 0 bases from J, leaving 3 bases between. Germline V gene lookup returns CDR1 SGHAT and CDR2 FQNNGV. The CDR3 protein is CASSYSNQPQHF. Written as DNA, the CDR3 is TGTGCCAGCAGTTATAGCAATCAGCCCCAGCATTTT.

The rearrangement uses TRBV28 and TRBJ2-1; possibly TRBD2 for D (6 bases). Trimming stripped 7 bases from V and 6 bases from J, with 19 bases between. The CDR3 loop spans 15 amino acids. Looked up from germline, CDR1 is MDHEN and CDR2 is SYDVKM. The CDR3 DNA reads as TGTGCCAGCATCCCGCCGAGTAGCGGAAGCAATGAGCAGTTCTTC. Its translation: CASIPPSSGSNEQFF.

This clone was seen a few times. V usage is TRBV28 and J usage is TRBJ2-5; 9 bases fit TRBD1. Trimming at V came to 4 bases and at J to 2 bases, leaving 5 bases not matched to a gene. Germline CDR1 is MDHEN and CDR2 is SYDVKM. The CDR3 is made up of 15 amino acids. CDR3 bases: TGTGCCAGCAGTTGGACAGGGGAGGCTCAAGAGACCCAGTACTTC. This translates into CASSWTGEAQETQYF.

V and J are TRBV7-6 and TRBJ2-7; TRBD2 matches at 9 bases. V was pared by 7 bases and J by 0 bases, with 4 bases of the junction left unmatched. The CDR3 is 14 residues long. Germline V gene lookup returns CDR1 SGHVS and CDR2 FNYEAQ. CDR3 DNA: TGTGCCAGCACAGCGACTAGCGGCTCCTACGAGCAGTACTTC. This codes for CASTATSGSYEQYF. The full variable domain, completed using reference TRBV7-6 and TRBJ2-7, is GAGVSQSPRYKVTKRGQDVALRCDPISGHVSLYWYRQALGQGPEFLTYFNYEAQQDKSGLPNDRFSAERPEGSISTLTIQRTEQRDSAMYRCASTATSGSYEQYFGPGTRLTVT.

The chain uses TRBV18 and TRBJ2-7; the D gene is possibly TRBD2 (6 bases). Germline V gene sequence: CDR1 KGHSH, CDR2 LQKENI. The CDR3 totals 16 residues. Trimming stripped 3 bases from V and 7 bases from J, with 22 bases between. The CDR3 bases are TGTGCCAGCTCACCGGGTTGGGAGGACCTCCTGGGGGAGCAGTACTTC. It codes for CASSPGWEDLLGEQYF.

The chain joins TRBV7-3 to TRBJ2-3, with D maybe TRBD2 (6 bases). Germline values: CDR1 SGHTA, CDR2 FQGTGA. The CDR3 covers 16 residues. Trimming took off 0 bases at V and 7 bases at J, with 17 bases between the two ends. The CDR3 nucleotides read TGTGCCAGCAGCTTAACACCCTCAACTAGCTCGAATACGCAGTATTTT. Protein sequence: CASSLTPSTSSNTQYF.

This clone was observed a single time. The genes are TRBV6-5 and TRBJ2-3; D uncertain. The CDR3 spans 13 residues. Germline V gives CDR1 MNHEY, CDR2 SVGAGI. The V and J ends lost 8 bases and 2 bases respectively, with 11 bases between them. CDR3 nucleotides: TGTGCCAGCCAAAATACGGTCACAGATACGCAGTATTTT. It translates to CASQNTVTDTQYF.

The CDR3 sequence is CASSSPVGGEDYGYTF. The CDR3 coding sequence is TGTGCCAGCAGCTCCCCAGTAGGGGGGGAAGACTATGGCTACACCTTC. This chain connects TRBV7-9 to TRBJ1-2; D perhaps matches TRBD1 (6 bases). Per the germline V gene, CDR1 is SEHNR and CDR2 is FQNEAQ (reference sequence). This CDR3 spans 16 amino acids. The ends were cut back, 4 bases at V and 3 bases at J, with 18 bases in the middle. Full variable domain (rest looked up from reference TRBV7-9 and TRBJ1-2): DTGVSQNPRHKITKRGQNVTFRCDPISEHNRLYWYRQTLGQGPEFLTYFQNEAQLEKSRLLSDRFSAERPKGSFSTLEIQRTEQGDSAMYLCASSSPVGGEDYGYTFGSGTRLTVV.

The genes are TRBV6-1 and TRBJ1-5, with D unresolved. Deletions cut 0 bases from V and 4 bases from J, with 10 bases between. The CDR3 has 15 amino acids. Germline assignment: CDR1 MNHNS and CDR2 SASEGT. The CDR3 spells CASSEALAVNQPQHF. For the CDR3, the DNA is TGTGCCAGCAGTGAAGCGCTGGCAGTGAATCAGCCCCAGCATTTT.

CDR3: CASSLEAGDTQYF. CDR3 nucleotide sequence: TGTGCCAGCAGCTTAGAGGCGGGGGATACGCAGTATTTT. The J gene is TRBJ2-3, the V gene TRBV7-2; possible D gene TRBD2, 6 bases. The V gene lost 1 base and the J gene lost 6 bases, with 8 bases spanning the gap. Looked up from germline, CDR1 is SGHTA and CDR2 is FQGNSA. The CDR3 has 13 residues.

This clone was counted a few times. The gene calls are TRBV7-9 and TRBJ1-1; TRBD1 is a possible D gene (5 bases). Trimming removed 6 bases from V and 2 bases from J, with 10 bases in between. CDR1 SEHNR and CDR2 FQNEAQ come from the germline V gene (reference sequence). This CDR3 spans 13 amino acids. The chain's CDR3 is CASRGGGNTEAFF. The CDR3 DNA reads TGTGCCAGCAGGGGCGGGGGTAACACTGAAGCTTTCTTT.

The rearrangement joins TRBV4-2 to TRBJ1-1; D is uncertain. The germline CDR1 and CDR2 sequences are LGHNA and YNFKEQ. The CDR3 is 14 residues long. V lost 1 base, J lost 4 bases, and 10 bases lay in between. The CDR3 region is CASSQGGYGTEAFF. CDR3 coding DNA: TGTGCCAGCAGCCAAGGAGGGTACGGCACTGAAGCTTTCTTT.

J is TRBJ1-5 and V is TRBV6-1; 9 bases agree with TRBD1. The CDR3 runs 15 residues. Germline CDR1 reads MNHNS; CDR2 reads SASEGT. V lost 6 bases to trimming and J lost 4 bases; unmatched junction nucleotides: 7. CDR3 region: CASRAGTGMNQPQHF. The CDR3 coding sequence is TGTGCCAGCAGGGCTGGGACAGGGATGAATCAGCCCCAGCATTTT.

The chain recombines TRBV27 with TRBJ1-5; unclear D gene. Germline-derived CDR1 and CDR2 are MNHEY and SMNVEV (reference sequence). The CDR3 has 14 amino acids. V lost 8 bases and J lost 2, with 13 bases in between. CDR3 sequence: CASGGAGGNQPQHF. CDR3 nucleotide sequence: TGTGCCAGCGGCGGAGCCGGGGGCAATCAGCCCCAGCATTTT.

The chain recombines TRBV29-1 with TRBJ2-1, with 10 bases fitting TRBD2. Germline lookup yields CDR1 SQVTM and CDR2 ANQGSEA. J lost 4 bases, V lost 6 bases, and 6 bases had no gene match. This CDR3 region has 14 residues. CDR3 in DNA: TGCAGCGTGCTAGCGGGAGTATCATACAATGAGCAGTTCTTC. Translating gives CSVLAGVSYNEQFF.

This clone came up a few times. The chain is built from TRBV27 and TRBJ2-7, with 14 bases lining up with TRBD2. V lost 3 bases and J lost 3; bases outside the gene matches: 16. Germline loops: CDR1 MNHEY, CDR2 SMNVEV (reference sequence). The CDR3 loop spans 20 amino acids. The CDR3, as DNA: TGTGCCAGCAGTTTGTCCGACCCGGGACTAGCGGGAGTAAGTAGCTACGAGCAGTACTTC. Translation gives CASSLSDPGLAGVSSYEQYF.

The chain is built from TRBV15 and TRBJ1-2; 9 bases are a match to TRBD1. The CDR3 is made up of 12 amino acids. The V gene's germline CDR1 is LNHNV and CDR2 YYDKDF (reference sequence). Germline trimming cut 8 bases from V and 5 bases from J; bases unmatched to any gene: 3. Here the CDR3 DNA reads TGTGCCACCGTAGGACAGGGGTATGGCTACACCTTC. It translates to CATVGQGYGYTF.

This chain uses TRBV12-5 with TRBJ2-2, with 7 positions matching TRBD1. The CDR3 loop spans 14 amino acids. With V trimmed by 5 bases and J by 6 bases, 6 bases remained unmatched. CDR1 and CDR2 (germline): LGHNT, FRNRAP. CDR3 residues: CASGLGTAAGELFF. CDR3 bases: TGTGCTAGTGGTCTCGGGACAGCTGCCGGGGAGCTGTTTTTT. Complete variable domain (other parts from reference TRBV12-5 and TRBJ2-2): DARVTQTPRHKVTEMGQEVTMRCQPILGHNTVFWYRQTMMQGLELLAYFRNRAPLDDSGMPKDRFSAEMPDATLATLKIQPSEPRDSAVYFCASGLGTAAGELFFGEGSRLTVL.

The chain couples TRBV7-2 to TRBJ1-2; 7 bases are a match to TRBD1. Germline trimming cut 5 bases from V and 5 bases from J; bases unmatched to any gene: 5. Germline values: CDR1 SGHTA, CDR2 FQGNSA. The CDR3 spans 13 residues. CDR3 bases: TGTGCCAGCAGCGCACAGGGGCAGTATGGCTACACCTTC. Residues: CASSAQGQYGYTF.

The chain is built from TRBV27 and TRBJ2-1; 9 bases fit TRBD2. Germline lookup yields CDR1 MNHEY and CDR2 SMNVEV (reference sequence). This CDR3 has 14 residues. V lost 5 bases to trimming and J lost 8 bases; unmatched junction nucleotides: 7. Here the CDR3 DNA reads TGTGCCAGCAGTCCAGCGGGAGGCATGTATGAGCAGTTCTTC. Amino acid sequence: CASSPAGGMYEQFF.

The chain links TRBV2 to TRBJ2-7; TRBD2 matches at 10 bases. Per germline, CDR1 SNHLY and CDR2 FYNNEI. The CDR3 runs 14 residues. V lost 6 bases, J lost 6 bases, and 8 bases stayed unmatched. The CDR3, as DNA: TGTGCCAGCAGGCCCGGGACTAGCGCCCGCGAGCAGTACTTC. It is translated as CASRPGTSAREQYF.